The rows below give T cell receptor beta chains drawn from one sample of a study of T cells in localized non-small cell lung cancer. Assay used: immunoSEQ multiplex PCR; TCRdb lists only in-frame clones, some missing. The sample lists nearly 15,000 clones; approximately 89% were seen once. This specimen consisted of peripheral blood, obtained before any cancer treatment. These receptors all stem from a female donor aged 60 or older with stage I squamous cell lung carcinoma. Both conserved end residues are part of each CDR3. The order of the fields is V gene, clone size, D gene, J gene, CDR3 DNA, CDR3 protein. The D gene is left open where the match is weak. Some rows mark clone size as missing; the rest say once, few, many or name a class of expanded clone.

v_call: TRBV5-6
clone_size: few
d_call: NA
j_call: TRBJ2-7
cdr3_nt: TGTGCCAGCACGGAGGAGGGGGCTCCCTACGAGCAGTACTTC
cdr3_aa: CASTEEGAPYEQYF

v_call: TRBV4-2
clone_size: NA
d_call: NA
j_call: TRBJ1-2
cdr3_nt: TGTGCCAGCAGCCAAGATCACAGTATGAACTATGGCTACACCTTC
cdr3_aa: CASSQDHSMNYGYTF

v_call: TRBV5-4
clone_size: NA
d_call: TRBD1
j_call: TRBJ1-2
cdr3_nt: TGTGCCAGCAGCTTGAAGGGGGACAGGGAGGGATATGGCTACACCTTC
cdr3_aa: CASSLKGDREGYGYTF

v_call: TRBV5-6
clone_size: NA
d_call: NA
j_call: TRBJ2-4
cdr3_nt: TGTGCCAGCAGCTTGGAGGGGGGCCTCGGGGACATTCAGTACTTC
cdr3_aa: CASSLEGGLGDIQYF

v_call: TRBV5-4
clone_size: NA
d_call: NA
j_call: TRBJ2-3
cdr3_nt: TGTGCCAGCAGCGTTACTAGAAATACGCAGTATTTT
cdr3_aa: CASSVTRNTQYF

v_call: TRBV10-1
clone_size: NA
d_call: NA
j_call: TRBJ2-7
cdr3_nt: TGCGCCAGCAGTGACTCAGTCTGGGGTGAGCAGTACTTC
cdr3_aa: CASSDSVWGEQYF

v_call: TRBV6-1
clone_size: NA
d_call: NA
j_call: TRBJ2-6
cdr3_nt: TGTGCCAGCAGTGACCGTTACGGGGCCAACGTCCTGACTTTC
cdr3_aa: CASSDRYGANVLTF

v_call: TRBV2
clone_size: NA
d_call: TRBD1
j_call: TRBJ1-1
cdr3_nt: TGTGCCAGCAGACGTCGGACAGGGGGCACTGAAGCTTTCTTT
cdr3_aa: CASRRRTGGTEAFF

v_call: TRBV9
clone_size: NA
d_call: TRBD2
j_call: TRBJ2-3
cdr3_nt: TGTGCCAGCAGCGGCACTAGCGGGAGGTTAGATACGCAGTATTTT
cdr3_aa: CASSGTSGRLDTQYF

v_call: TRBV6-5
clone_size: NA
d_call: TRBD1
j_call: TRBJ1-1
cdr3_nt: TGTGCCAGCAGTTTGACAGGGGGCACTGAAGCTTTCTTT
cdr3_aa: CASSLTGGTEAFF

v_call: TRBV6-5
clone_size: NA
d_call: NA
j_call: TRBJ1-3
cdr3_nt: TGTGCCAGCAGTTACTCCGCGTGGGCCTCTGGAAACACCATATATTTT
cdr3_aa: CASSYSAWASGNTIYF

v_call: TRBV6-1
clone_size: NA
d_call: NA
j_call: TRBJ2-7
cdr3_nt: TGTGCCAGCATCTCTTACGGGGCCTACGAGCAGTACTTC
cdr3_aa: CASISYGAYEQYF

v_call: TRBV28
clone_size: NA
d_call: TRBD1
j_call: TRBJ2-3
cdr3_nt: TGTGCCAGCACCGAAAGGACAGGCTTCACAGATACGCAGTATTTT
cdr3_aa: CASTERTGFTDTQYF

v_call: TRBV7-9
clone_size: NA
d_call: NA
j_call: TRBJ2-3
cdr3_nt: TGTGCCAGCAGCTCAGGGACTGGAGTTTCAGATACGCAGTATTTT
cdr3_aa: CASSSGTGVSDTQYF

v_call: TRBV21-1
clone_size: NA
d_call: NA
j_call: TRBJ1-2
cdr3_nt: TGTGCCAGCAGCCAAGGGGGACAGGGGGCAGCTAACTATGGCTACACCTTC
cdr3_aa: CASSQGGQGAANYGYTF

v_call: TRBV27
clone_size: NA
d_call: NA
j_call: TRBJ1-1
cdr3_nt: TGTGCCAGCAGTTTAATCCAGGGAGTGAACACTGAAGCTTTCTTT
cdr3_aa: CASSLIQGVNTEAFF

v_call: TRBV5-4
clone_size: NA
d_call: TRBD2
j_call: TRBJ2-1
cdr3_nt: TGTGCCAGCAGCTTGGGCGGGAGGGATAATGAGCAGTTCTTC
cdr3_aa: CASSLGGRDNEQFF

v_call: TRBV5-1
clone_size: NA
d_call: NA
j_call: TRBJ2-7
cdr3_nt: TGCGCCAGCAGCTTGGCCCCCTCCTACGAGCAGTACTTC
cdr3_aa: CASSLAPSYEQYF

v_call: TRBV2
clone_size: NA
d_call: NA
j_call: TRBJ1-2
cdr3_nt: TGTGCCACCCAGGGGAATAACTATGGCTACACCTTC
cdr3_aa: CATQGNNYGYTF

v_call: TRBV19
clone_size: NA
d_call: NA
j_call: TRBJ2-1
cdr3_nt: TGTGCCAGTAGTTCCGGCCATGGCAATGAGCAGTTCTTC
cdr3_aa: CASSSGHGNEQFF

v_call: TRBV12-5
clone_size: NA
d_call: NA
j_call: TRBJ1-4
cdr3_nt: TGTGCTAGTGGGCCTCAGGGTACAACTAATGAAAAACTGTTTTTT
cdr3_aa: CASGPQGTTNEKLFF

v_call: TRBV2
clone_size: NA
d_call: NA
j_call: TRBJ2-5
cdr3_nt: TGTGCCAGCCTACCCGGGACGGAAGAGACCCAGTACTTC
cdr3_aa: CASLPGTEETQYF